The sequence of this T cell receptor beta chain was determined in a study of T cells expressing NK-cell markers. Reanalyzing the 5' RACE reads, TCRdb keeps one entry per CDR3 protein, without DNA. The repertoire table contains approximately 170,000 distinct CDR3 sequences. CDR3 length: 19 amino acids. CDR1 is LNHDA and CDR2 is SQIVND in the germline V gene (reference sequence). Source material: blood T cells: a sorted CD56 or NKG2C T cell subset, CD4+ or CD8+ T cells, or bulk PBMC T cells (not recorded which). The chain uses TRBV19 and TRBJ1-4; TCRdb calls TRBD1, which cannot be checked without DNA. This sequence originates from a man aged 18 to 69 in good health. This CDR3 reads CASSNNRGYGETPGEKLFF.